The rows below give T cell receptor beta chains drawn from one sample of a study of T cells in Graves' hyperthyroidism and ophthalmopathy. TCRdb called the multiplex PCR reads again in MiXCR, with one record for every CDR3 protein. The sample consists of around 520,000 distinct CDR3 sequences, roughly an eighth of them appearing once. The sequencing sample was made of blood. These receptors all stem from a young woman with Graves' hyperthyroidism. The CDR3 runs from the conserved cysteine through the conserved F or W. Each record gives: clone size, J gene, V gene, D gene, CDR3 length, CDR3 protein, CDR3 DNA. D genes are given only for firm matches. Size is omitted from some rows. Given values are once, few, many or a class for expanded clones.

abundance: NA
j_gene: TRBJ1-2
v_gene: TRBV5-1
d_gene: TRBD1
len: 17
CDR3aa: CASSTQTGVTSNYGYTF
CDR3nt: TGCGCCAGCAGCACCCAAACAGGGGTTACTTCTAACTATGGCTACACCTTC

abundance: NA
j_gene: TRBJ1-1
v_gene: TRBV3-1
d_gene: NA
len: 13
CDR3aa: CASSRIRAAEAFF
CDR3nt: TGTGCCAGCAGCCGTATTAGGGCCGCTGAAGCTTTCTTT

abundance: many
j_gene: TRBJ2-3
v_gene: TRBV6-1
d_gene: NA
len: 14
CDR3aa: CASSVTPSTDTQYF
CDR3nt: TGTGCCAGCTCGGTCACACCAAGCACAGATACGCAGTATTTT

abundance: NA
j_gene: TRBJ2-1
v_gene: TRBV30
d_gene: NA
len: 13
CDR3aa: CASVRPVYNEQFF
CDR3nt: TGTGCCTCAGTAAGGCCAGTTTACAATGAGCAGTTCTTC

abundance: NA
j_gene: TRBJ2-7
v_gene: TRBV7-2
d_gene: TRBD2
len: 14
CDR3aa: CASSELAVSYEQYF
CDR3nt: TGTGCCAGCAGCGAACTAGCGGTGTCCTACGAGCAGTACTTC

abundance: NA
j_gene: TRBJ2-5
v_gene: TRBV20-1
d_gene: NA
len: 12
CDR3aa: CSARSSGETQYF
CDR3nt: TGCAGTGCTAGATCGTCCGGGGAGACCCAGTACTTC

abundance: many
j_gene: TRBJ2-2
v_gene: TRBV28
d_gene: TRBD2
len: 15
CDR3aa: CASSSSGRNTGELFF
CDR3nt: TGTGCCAGCAGTTCAAGCGGGAGAAACACCGGGGAGCTGTTTTTT

abundance: many
j_gene: TRBJ2-1
v_gene: TRBV12-3/TRBV12-4
d_gene: TRBD2
len: 17
CDR3aa: CASTPGGLAGLYNEQFF
CDR3nt: TGTGCCAGCACCCCGGGGGGCCTAGCGGGACTCTACAATGAGCAGTTCTTC

abundance: NA
j_gene: TRBJ2-5
v_gene: TRBV7-8
d_gene: NA
len: 15
CDR3aa: CASSPSVAGKETQYF
CDR3nt: TGTGCCAGCAGCCCAAGCGTGGCGGGGAAAGAGACCCAGTACTTC

abundance: many
j_gene: TRBJ2-5
v_gene: TRBV28
d_gene: NA
len: 14
CDR3aa: CASSQRIRPETQYF
CDR3nt: TGTGCCAGCAGCCAACGGATCAGGCCTGAGACCCAGTACTTC

abundance: many
j_gene: TRBJ2-1
v_gene: TRBV6-1
d_gene: NA
len: 15
CDR3aa: CASSEWVNSYNEQFF
CDR3nt: TGTGCCAGCAGTGAGTGGGTGAACTCCTACAATGAGCAGTTCTTC

abundance: few
j_gene: TRBJ2-7
v_gene: TRBV28
d_gene: NA
len: 12
CDR3aa: CASTSDYYEQYF
CDR3nt: TGTGCCAGCACTTCGGATTACTACGAGCAGTACTTC

abundance: many
j_gene: TRBJ1-5
v_gene: TRBV5-1
d_gene: NA
len: 15
CDR3aa: CASSPRGDSNQPQHF
CDR3nt: TGCGCCAGCAGCCCCCGGGGAGATAGCAATCAGCCCCAGCATTTT

abundance: NA
j_gene: TRBJ2-1
v_gene: TRBV19
d_gene: NA
len: 16
CDR3aa: CASSIVLASIYNEQFF
CDR3nt: TGTGCCAGTAGTATAGTGCTAGCGAGTATCTACAATGAGCAGTTCTTC

abundance: many
j_gene: TRBJ1-1
v_gene: TRBV30
d_gene: NA
len: 12
CDR3aa: CAWGTGVTEAFF
CDR3nt: TGTGCCTGGGGGACTGGAGTCACTGAAGCTTTCTTT

abundance: few
j_gene: TRBJ2-1
v_gene: TRBV3-1
d_gene: TRBD2
len: 14
CDR3aa: CASMRLAGANEQFF
CDR3nt: TGTGCCAGCATGAGACTAGCGGGAGCAAATGAGCAGTTCTTC

abundance: many
j_gene: TRBJ2-1
v_gene: TRBV12-3/TRBV12-4
d_gene: TRBD1
len: 15
CDR3aa: CASSFTGGAFNEQFF
CDR3nt: TGTGCCAGCAGTTTCACAGGGGGCGCTTTCAATGAGCAGTTCTTC

abundance: many
j_gene: TRBJ2-1
v_gene: TRBV7-3
d_gene: TRBD2
len: 16
CDR3aa: CASSLRGSGRPNEQFF
CDR3nt: TGTGCCAGCAGCTTAAGGGGTAGCGGGCGACCAAATGAGCAGTTCTTC

abundance: many
j_gene: TRBJ1-4
v_gene: TRBV7-2
d_gene: TRBD1
len: 14
CDR3aa: CASSSRGRDEKLFF
CDR3nt: TGTGCCAGCAGCTCCAGGGGGAGGGATGAAAAACTGTTTTTT